These 14 T cell receptor beta chains were sequenced from one sample in a study of vaccination and CD4 T cells after COVID-19. The sample's treatment: 10-day PBMC culture with coronavirus spike peptide pools or control peptides (ViraFEST assay). Oncomine TCR Beta short-read sequencing was applied to DNA from cultured CD4+ T cells. A single record per CDR3 protein comes from TCRdb applying MiXCR to the PCR reads. The sample records about 15,000 distinct CDR3 sequences, under 85% being singletons. The antigens for these receptors are not known. Sequences were obtained from CD4+ T cells from blood, cultured in vitro. Receptor source: a human donor who had recovered from COVID-19.

The chain has TRBV20-1 and TRBJ2-2; 8 bases match TRBD2. The CDR3 is 14 residues long. From germline, CDR1 is DFQATT and CDR2 SNEGSKA (reference sequence). Trimming cost V 5 bases and J 3 bases; bases outside gene matches: 5. As DNA, the CDR3 is TGCAGTGCTCAGCGGGAGTTGTACACCGGGGAGCTGTTTTTT. Its protein is CSAQRELYTGELFF.

The chain has TRBV5-6 and TRBJ1-1, with D possibly being TRBD1 (6 bases). Germline-derived CDR1 and CDR2 are SGHDT and YYEEEE. The CDR3 runs 13 residues. V shed 5 bases and J shed 5 bases, with 13 bases lying between them. The CDR3 region has the DNA TGTGCCAGCAGACCTAGGGGGGTTACTGAAGCTTTCTTT. Its protein is CASRPRGVTEAFF.

This clonotype showed up just a few times. The V and J genes are TRBV20-1 and TRBJ1-5; no clear D gene. V was pared by 0 bases and J by 0 bases, with 9 bases between. This CDR3 comprises 15 residues. Germline values: CDR1 DFQATT, CDR2 SNEGSKA (reference sequence). This chain's CDR3 is CSARDSRSSNQPQHF. The DNA for the CDR3 is TGCAGTGCTAGAGATTCGAGAAGTAGCAATCAGCCCCAGCATTTT.

V and J are TRBV7-9 and TRBJ2-1; TRBD2 agrees at 13 bases. This CDR3 has 22 residues. V lost 0 bases, J lost 2 bases, and 16 bases stayed unmatched. The germline V gene has CDR1 SEHNR and CDR2 FQNEAQ (reference sequence). The DNA of the CDR3 is TGTGCCAGCAGCTTAGCACGGGTCCCGGGACTAGCGGGATCGAAAACCTACAATGAGCAGTTCTTC. This sequence encodes CASSLARVPGLAGSKTYNEQFF.

V gene TRBV6-1 combines with J gene TRBJ1-1; D is undetermined. The ends were cut back, 5 bases at V and 4 bases at J, with 8 bases in the middle. The germline V gene has CDR1 MNHNS and CDR2 SASEGT. This CDR3 comprises 12 residues. CDR3 region: CASSPDVTEAFF. The CDR3 DNA reads as TGTGCCAGCAGTCCAGATGTCACTGAAGCTTTCTTT.

The chain is built from TRBV7-2 and TRBJ2-3; D is unclear. V was trimmed by 8 bases and J by 4 bases, leaving 10 bases between them. The CDR3 has 12 residues. Per the germline V gene, CDR1 is SGHTA and CDR2 is FQGNSA. CDR3 sequence reads: CASGHDADTQYF. CDR3 in DNA: TGTGCCAGCGGTCACGACGCAGATACGCAGTATTTT.

The V gene is TRBV12-3 or TRBV12-4, the J gene TRBJ1-6; the match to TRBD1 covers 10 bases. The length of the CDR3 is 15 residues. With 6 bases clipped from V and 9 bases from J, the junction kept 8 bases outside the gene matches. The CDR3 bases are TGTGCCAGCAGCCACTCGACAGGGGGCGTTTCACCCCTCCACTTT. Protein sequence: CASSHSTGGVSPLHF.

The CDR3 DNA follows: TGTGCCAGCAGACGGGGCGCGGGAGCGGCTACTAGCACAGATACGCAGTATTTT. Protein product: CASRRGAGAATSTDTQYF. J is TRBJ2-3 and V is TRBV2; 7 bases match TRBD2. Germline V gives CDR1 SNHLY, CDR2 FYNNEI. The CDR3 is made up of 18 amino acids. With V trimmed by 6 bases and J by 0 bases, 15 bases remained unmatched.

The chain links TRBV7-2 to TRBJ2-7; 11 bases agree with TRBD2. V shed 5 bases, J shed 1 base, and the junction held 4 bases outside the gene matches. The CDR3 totals 15 residues. Germline V CDR1 and CDR2: SGHTA, FQGNSA. This chain's CDR3 is CASSLGTSGSYEQYF. The CDR3 coding sequence is TGTGCCAGCAGCCTCGGGACTAGCGGATCCTACGAGCAGTACTTC.

This chain joins TRBV6-2 or TRBV6-3 and TRBJ1-5; D is possibly TRBD1 (6 bases). The germline V gene encodes CDR1 MNHEY and CDR2 SVGEGT. CDR3 length equals 16 residues. V was cut by 7 bases and J by 2 bases, with 18 bases left in between. CDR3 nucleotides: TGTGCCAGCACCGAGTGGGGGGCGCGGGGCAATCAGCCCCAGCATTTT. It yields the protein CASTEWGARGNQPQHF.

The chain employs TRBV20-1 and TRBJ2-7, with D unresolved. V was shortened by 2 bases and J by 2 bases, with 10 bases between the two germline ends. In germline, CDR1 is DFQATT, CDR2 SNEGSKA (reference sequence). The CDR3 totals 13 residues. CDR3 nucleotide sequence: TGCAGTGCTAGACTCCGACCCGCCTACGAGCAGTACTTC. It yields the protein CSARLRPAYEQYF.

The chain couples TRBV7-9 to TRBJ1-3; 9 nucleotides line up with TRBD1. There are 14 residues in the CDR3. The V and J ends lost 5 bases and 8 bases, in that order; junction bases with no gene match: 7. Germline loops: CDR1 SEHNR, CDR2 FQNEAQ (reference sequence). CDR3 sequence reads: CASSLGQGGDTIYF. CDR3 sequence (DNA): TGTGCCAGCAGCCTGGGACAGGGAGGAGACACCATATATTTT.

The rearrangement links TRBV24-1 to TRBJ1-1; D ambiguous. From germline, CDR1 is KGHDR and CDR2 SFDVKD. The CDR3 is made up of 13 amino acids. Trimming cost V 10 bases and J 5 bases, with 16 bases left between them. The CDR3 region has the DNA TGTGCCACGGTAGGTACGCTCGGGACTGAAGCTTTCTTT. Translating gives CATVGTLGTEAFF.

The chain links TRBV20-1 to TRBJ2-7; the D gene could be TRBD1 or TRBD2 (5 bases each). The CDR3 has 14 amino acids. Germline CDR1 DFQATT, CDR2 SNEGSKA (reference sequence). V was clipped by 4 bases and J by 3 bases, with 16 bases between them. CDR3 loop: CSANGHLAGYEQYF. The CDR3 coding sequence is TGCAGTGCTAATGGACATCTTGCGGGCTACGAGCAGTACTTC.